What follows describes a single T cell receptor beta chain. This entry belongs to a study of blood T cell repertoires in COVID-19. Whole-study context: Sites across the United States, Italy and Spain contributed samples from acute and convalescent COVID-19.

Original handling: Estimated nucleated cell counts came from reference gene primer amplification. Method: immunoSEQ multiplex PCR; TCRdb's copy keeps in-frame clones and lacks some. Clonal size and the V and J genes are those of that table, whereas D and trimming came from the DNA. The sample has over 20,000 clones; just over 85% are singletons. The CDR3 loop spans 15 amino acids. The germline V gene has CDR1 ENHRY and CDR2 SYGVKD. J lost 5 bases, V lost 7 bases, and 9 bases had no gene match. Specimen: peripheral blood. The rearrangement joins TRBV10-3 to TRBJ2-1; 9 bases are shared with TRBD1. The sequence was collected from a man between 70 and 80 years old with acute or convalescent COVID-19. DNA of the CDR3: TGTGCCATCACCTTGACACAGGGGGCAGACAATGAGCAGTTCTTC. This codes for CAITLTQGADNEQFF.